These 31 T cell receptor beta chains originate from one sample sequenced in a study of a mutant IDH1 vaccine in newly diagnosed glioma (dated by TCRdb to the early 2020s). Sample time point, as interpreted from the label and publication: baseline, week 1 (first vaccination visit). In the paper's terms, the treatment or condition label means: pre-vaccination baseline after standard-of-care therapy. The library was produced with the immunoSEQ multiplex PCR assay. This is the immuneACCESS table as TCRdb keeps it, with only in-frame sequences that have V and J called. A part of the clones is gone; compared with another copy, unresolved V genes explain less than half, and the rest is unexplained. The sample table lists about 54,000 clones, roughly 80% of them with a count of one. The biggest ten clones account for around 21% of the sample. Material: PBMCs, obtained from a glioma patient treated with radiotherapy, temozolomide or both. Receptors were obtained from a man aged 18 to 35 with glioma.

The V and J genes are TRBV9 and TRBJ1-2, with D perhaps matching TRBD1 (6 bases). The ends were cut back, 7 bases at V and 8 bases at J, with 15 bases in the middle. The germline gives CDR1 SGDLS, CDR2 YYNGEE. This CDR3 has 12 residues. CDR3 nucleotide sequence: TGTGCCAGCGGGGGATCGGGGGCCGGCTACACCTTC. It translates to CASGGSGAGYTF.

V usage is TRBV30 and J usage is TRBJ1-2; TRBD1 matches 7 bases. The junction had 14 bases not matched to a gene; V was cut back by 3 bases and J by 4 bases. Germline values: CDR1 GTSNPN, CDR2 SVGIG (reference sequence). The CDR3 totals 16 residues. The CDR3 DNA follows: TGTGCCTGGAGCCAGGGGGATATCGGGACAGCCTATGGCTACACCTTC. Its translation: CAWSQGDIGTAYGYTF.

This CDR3 reads CASSYGQSNYGYTF. In DNA, the CDR3 is TGTGCCAGCAGTTACGGGCAGTCTAACTATGGCTACACCTTC. The chain joins TRBV6-5 to TRBJ1-2; D ambiguous. This CDR3 comprises 14 residues. V was clipped by 2 bases and J by 0 bases, with 7 bases between them. Germline V lookup: CDR1 MNHEY, CDR2 SVGAGI.

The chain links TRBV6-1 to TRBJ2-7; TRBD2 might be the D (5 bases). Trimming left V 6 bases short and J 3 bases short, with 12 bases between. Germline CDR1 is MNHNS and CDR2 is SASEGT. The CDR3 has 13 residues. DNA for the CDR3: TGTGCCAGCAGCGGGGAAAAAGGCTACGAGCAGTACTTC. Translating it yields CASSGEKGYEQYF.

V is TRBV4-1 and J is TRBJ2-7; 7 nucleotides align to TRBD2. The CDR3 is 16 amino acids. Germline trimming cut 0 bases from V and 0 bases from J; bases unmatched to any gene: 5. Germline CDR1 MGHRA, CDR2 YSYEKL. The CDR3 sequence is CASSQDPAGSSYEQYF. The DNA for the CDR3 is TGCGCCAGCAGCCAAGATCCAGCGGGGAGCTCCTACGAGCAGTACTTC.

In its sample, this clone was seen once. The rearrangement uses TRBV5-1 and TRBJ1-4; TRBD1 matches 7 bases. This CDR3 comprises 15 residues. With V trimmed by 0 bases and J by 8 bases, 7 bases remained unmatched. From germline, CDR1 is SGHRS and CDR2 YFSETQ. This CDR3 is CASSLAGDSGEKLFF. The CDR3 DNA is TGCGCCAGCAGCTTGGCCGGGGACAGCGGAGAAAAACTGTTTTTT.

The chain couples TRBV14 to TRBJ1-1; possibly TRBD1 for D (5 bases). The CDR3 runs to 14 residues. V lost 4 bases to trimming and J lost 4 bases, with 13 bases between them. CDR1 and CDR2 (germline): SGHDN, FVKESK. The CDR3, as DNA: TGTGCCAGCAGCCCCCGGGGTGGGGGCACTGAAGCTTTCTTT. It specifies CASSPRGGGTEAFF.

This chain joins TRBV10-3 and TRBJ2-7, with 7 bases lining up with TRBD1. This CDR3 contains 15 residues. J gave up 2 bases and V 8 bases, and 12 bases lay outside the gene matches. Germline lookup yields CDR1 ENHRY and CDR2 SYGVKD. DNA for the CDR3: TGTGCCATCGGGCCAGAGGGGACAGCGGCCTACGAGCAGTACTTC. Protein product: CAIGPEGTAAYEQYF.

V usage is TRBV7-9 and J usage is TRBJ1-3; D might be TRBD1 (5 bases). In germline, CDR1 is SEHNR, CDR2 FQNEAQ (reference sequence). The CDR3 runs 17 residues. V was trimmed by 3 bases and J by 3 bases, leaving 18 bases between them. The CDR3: CASSFMYQGMGGNTIYF. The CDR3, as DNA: TGTGCCAGCAGCTTTATGTATCAGGGAATGGGTGGAAACACCATATATTTT.

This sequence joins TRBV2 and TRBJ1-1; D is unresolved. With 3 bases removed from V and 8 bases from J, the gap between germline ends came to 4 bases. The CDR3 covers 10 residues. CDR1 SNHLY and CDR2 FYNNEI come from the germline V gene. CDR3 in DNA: TGTGCCAGCAGTGAGGGGGAAGCTTTCTTT. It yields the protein CASSEGEAFF.

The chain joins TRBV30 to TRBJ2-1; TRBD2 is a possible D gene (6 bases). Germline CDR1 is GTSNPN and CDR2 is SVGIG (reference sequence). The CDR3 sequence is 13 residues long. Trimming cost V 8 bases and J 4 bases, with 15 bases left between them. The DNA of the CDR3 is TGTGCCGTCTCCGGCGGGGTGTACAATGAGCAGTTCTTC. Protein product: CAVSGGVYNEQFF.

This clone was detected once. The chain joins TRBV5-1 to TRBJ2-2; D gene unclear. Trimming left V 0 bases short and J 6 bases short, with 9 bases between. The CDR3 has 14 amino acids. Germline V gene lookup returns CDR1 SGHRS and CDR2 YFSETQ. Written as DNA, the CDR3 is TGCGCCAGCAGCTTGGTTCCAGGACCCGGGGAGCTGTTTTTT. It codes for CASSLVPGPGELFF.

The chain's CDR3 is CASSLSRWGGGDTQYF. CDR3 nucleotides: TGTGCCAGCAGCTTAAGTCGATGGGGCGGGGGAGATACGCAGTATTTT. This chain joins TRBV7-9 and TRBJ2-3; 7 positions match TRBD2. Looked up from germline, CDR1 is SEHNR and CDR2 is FQNEAQ (reference sequence). The CDR3 covers 16 residues. The J segment lost 5 bases and the V segment lost 2 bases, leaving 10 bases of the junction unmatched.

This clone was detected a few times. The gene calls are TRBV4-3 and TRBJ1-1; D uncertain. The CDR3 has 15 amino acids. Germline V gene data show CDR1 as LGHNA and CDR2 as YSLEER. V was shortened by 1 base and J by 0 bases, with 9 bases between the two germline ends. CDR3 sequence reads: CASSQVWMMNTEAFF. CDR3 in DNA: TGCGCCAGCAGCCAAGTGTGGATGATGAACACTGAAGCTTTCTTT.

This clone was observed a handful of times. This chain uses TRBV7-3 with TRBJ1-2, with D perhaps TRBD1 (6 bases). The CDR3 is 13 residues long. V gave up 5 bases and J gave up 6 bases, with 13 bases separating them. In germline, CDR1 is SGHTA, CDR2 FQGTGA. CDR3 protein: CASSPTGKDGYTF. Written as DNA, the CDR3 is TGTGCCAGCAGCCCTACAGGGAAGGATGGCTACACCTTC.

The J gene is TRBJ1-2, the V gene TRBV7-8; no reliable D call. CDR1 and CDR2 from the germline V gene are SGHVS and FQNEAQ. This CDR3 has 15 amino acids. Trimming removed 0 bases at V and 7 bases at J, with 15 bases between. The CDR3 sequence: CASSLASWSGGGYTF. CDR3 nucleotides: TGTGCCAGCAGCTTAGCATCATGGTCGGGTGGTGGCTACACCTTC.

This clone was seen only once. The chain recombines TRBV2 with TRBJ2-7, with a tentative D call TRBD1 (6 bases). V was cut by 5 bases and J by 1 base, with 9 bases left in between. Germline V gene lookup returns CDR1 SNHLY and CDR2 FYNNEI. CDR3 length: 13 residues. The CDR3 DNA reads TGTGCCAGCAGTAGACAGGAGTCCTACGAGCAGTACTTC. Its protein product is CASSRQESYEQYF.

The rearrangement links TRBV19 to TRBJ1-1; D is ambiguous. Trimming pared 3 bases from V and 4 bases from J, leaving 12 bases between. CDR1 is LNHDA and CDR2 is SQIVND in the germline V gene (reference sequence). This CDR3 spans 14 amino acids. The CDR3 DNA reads TGTGCCAGTAGTATGACGGAGCGGGGCACTGAAGCTTTCTTT. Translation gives CASSMTERGTEAFF.

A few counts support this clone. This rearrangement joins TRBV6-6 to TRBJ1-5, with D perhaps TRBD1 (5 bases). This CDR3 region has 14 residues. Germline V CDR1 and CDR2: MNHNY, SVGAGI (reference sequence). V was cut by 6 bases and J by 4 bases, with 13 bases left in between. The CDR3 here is CASSPGLINQPQHF. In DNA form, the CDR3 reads TGTGCCAGCAGCCCGGGACTGATAAATCAGCCCCAGCATTTT.

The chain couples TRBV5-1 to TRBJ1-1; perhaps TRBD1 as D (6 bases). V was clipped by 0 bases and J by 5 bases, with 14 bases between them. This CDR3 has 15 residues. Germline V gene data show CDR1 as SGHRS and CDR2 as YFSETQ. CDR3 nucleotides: TGCGCCAGCAGCTTGGGTCAGGGGATTAGGACTGAAGCTTTCTTT. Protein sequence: CASSLGQGIRTEAFF.

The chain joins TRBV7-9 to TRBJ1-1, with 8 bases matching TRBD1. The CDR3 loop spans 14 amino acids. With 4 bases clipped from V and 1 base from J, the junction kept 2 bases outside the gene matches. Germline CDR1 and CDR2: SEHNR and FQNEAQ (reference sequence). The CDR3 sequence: CASSSGGRNTEAFF. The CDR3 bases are TGTGCCAGCAGCTCAGGGGGCCGGAACACTGAAGCTTTCTTT. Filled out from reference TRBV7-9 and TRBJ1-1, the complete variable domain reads DTGVSQNPRHKITKRGQNVTFRCDPISEHNRLYWYRQTLGQGPEFLTYFQNEAQLEKSRLLSDRFSAERPKGSFSTLEIQRTEQGDSAMYLCASSSGGRNTEAFFGQGTRLTVV.

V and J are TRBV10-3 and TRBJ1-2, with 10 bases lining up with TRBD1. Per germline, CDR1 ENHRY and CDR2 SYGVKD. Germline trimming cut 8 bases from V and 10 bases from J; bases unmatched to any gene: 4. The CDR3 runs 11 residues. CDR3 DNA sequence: TGTGCCATCGGGACAGGGGAGTTCTACACCTTC. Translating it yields CAIGTGEFYTF.

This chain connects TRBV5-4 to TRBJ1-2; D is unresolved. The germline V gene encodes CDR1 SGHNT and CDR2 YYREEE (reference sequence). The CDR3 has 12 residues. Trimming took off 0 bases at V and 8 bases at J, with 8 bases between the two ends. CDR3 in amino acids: CASSLGGYGYTF. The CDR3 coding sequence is TGTGCCAGCAGCTTGGGGGGATACGGCTACACCTTC.

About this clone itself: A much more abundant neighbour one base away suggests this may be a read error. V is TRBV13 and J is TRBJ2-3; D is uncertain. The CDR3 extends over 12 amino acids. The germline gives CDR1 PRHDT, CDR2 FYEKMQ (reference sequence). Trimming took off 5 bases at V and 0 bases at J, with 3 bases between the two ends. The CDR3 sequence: CASSLSTDTQYF. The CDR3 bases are TGTGCCAGCAGCCTTAGCACAGATACGCAGTATTTT. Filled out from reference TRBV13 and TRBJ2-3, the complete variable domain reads AAGVIQSPRHLIKEKRETATLKCYPIPRHDTVYWYQQGPGQDPQFLISFYEKMQSDKGSIPDRFSAQQFSDYHSELNMSSLELGDSALYFCASSLSTDTQYFGPGTRLTVL.

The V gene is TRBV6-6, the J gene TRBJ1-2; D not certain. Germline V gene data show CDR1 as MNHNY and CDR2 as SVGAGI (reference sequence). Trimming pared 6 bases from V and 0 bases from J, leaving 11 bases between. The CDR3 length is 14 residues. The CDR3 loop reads CASRQAGPNYGYTF. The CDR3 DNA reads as TGTGCCAGCAGACAAGCCGGTCCTAACTATGGCTACACCTTC.

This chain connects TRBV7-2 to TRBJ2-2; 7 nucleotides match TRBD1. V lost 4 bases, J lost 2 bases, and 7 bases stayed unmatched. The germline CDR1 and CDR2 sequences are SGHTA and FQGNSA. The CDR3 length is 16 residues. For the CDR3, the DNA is TGTGCCAGCAGCTCTCAAGGACAGGTTAACACCGGGGAGCTGTTTTTT. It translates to CASSSQGQVNTGELFF.

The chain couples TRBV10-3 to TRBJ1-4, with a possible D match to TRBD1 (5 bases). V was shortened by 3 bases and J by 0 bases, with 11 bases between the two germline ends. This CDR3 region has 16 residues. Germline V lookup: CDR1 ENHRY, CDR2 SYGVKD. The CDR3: CAISEQESSTNEKLFF. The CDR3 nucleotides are TGTGCCATCAGTGAACAGGAAAGTTCAACTAATGAAAAACTGTTTTTT.

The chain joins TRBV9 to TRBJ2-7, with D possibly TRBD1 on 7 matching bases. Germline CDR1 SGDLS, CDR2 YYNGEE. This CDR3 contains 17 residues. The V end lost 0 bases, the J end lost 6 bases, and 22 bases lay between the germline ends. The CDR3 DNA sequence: TGTGCCAGCAGCGTAGACCCGACAGGGAGGCAGAAGGGCGAGCAGTACTTC. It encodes CASSVDPTGRQKGEQYF.

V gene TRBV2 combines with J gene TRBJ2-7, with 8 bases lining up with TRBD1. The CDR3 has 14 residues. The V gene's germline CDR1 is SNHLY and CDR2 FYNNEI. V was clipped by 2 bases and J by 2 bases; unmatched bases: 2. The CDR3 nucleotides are TGTGCCAGCAGTGAAATGACAGGGGCCTACGAGCAGTACTTC. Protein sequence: CASSEMTGAYEQYF.

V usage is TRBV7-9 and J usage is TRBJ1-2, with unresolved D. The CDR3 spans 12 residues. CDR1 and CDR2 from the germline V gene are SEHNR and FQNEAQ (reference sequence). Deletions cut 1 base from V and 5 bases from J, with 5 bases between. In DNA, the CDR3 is TGTGCCAGCAGCTTAGGAGGGTATGGCTACACCTTC. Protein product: CASSLGGYGYTF.

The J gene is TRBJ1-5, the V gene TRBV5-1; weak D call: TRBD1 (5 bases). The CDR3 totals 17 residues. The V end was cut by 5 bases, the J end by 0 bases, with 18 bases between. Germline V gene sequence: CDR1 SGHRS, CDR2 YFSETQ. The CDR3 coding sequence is TGCGCCAGCAGAGGACATTATTCCACCTATAGCAATCAGCCCCAGCATTTT. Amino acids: CASRGHYSTYSNQPQHF.